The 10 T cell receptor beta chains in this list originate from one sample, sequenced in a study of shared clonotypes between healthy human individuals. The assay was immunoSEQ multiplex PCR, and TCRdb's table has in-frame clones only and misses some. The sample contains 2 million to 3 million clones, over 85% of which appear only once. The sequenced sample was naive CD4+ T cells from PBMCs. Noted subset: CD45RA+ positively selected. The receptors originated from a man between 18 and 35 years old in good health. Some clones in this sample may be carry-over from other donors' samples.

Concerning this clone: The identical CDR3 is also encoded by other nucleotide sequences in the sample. This CDR3 reads CASSLSLAGGNEQFF. In nucleotides, the CDR3 is TGTGCCAGCAGCTTAAGCCTAGCGGGAGGCAATGAGCAGTTCTTC. The chain carries TRBV7-3 and TRBJ2-1; 11 nucleotides align to TRBD2. With 1 base clipped from V and 6 bases from J, the junction kept 2 bases outside the gene matches. The CDR3 runs 15 residues. Looked up from germline, CDR1 is SGHTA and CDR2 is FQGTGA.

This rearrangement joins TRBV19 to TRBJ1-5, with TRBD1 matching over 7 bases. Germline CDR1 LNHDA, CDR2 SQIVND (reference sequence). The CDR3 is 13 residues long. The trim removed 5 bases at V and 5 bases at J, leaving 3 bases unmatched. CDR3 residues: CASSDRVHQPQHF. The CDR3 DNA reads TGTGCCAGTAGTGACAGGGTCCATCAGCCCCAGCATTTT.

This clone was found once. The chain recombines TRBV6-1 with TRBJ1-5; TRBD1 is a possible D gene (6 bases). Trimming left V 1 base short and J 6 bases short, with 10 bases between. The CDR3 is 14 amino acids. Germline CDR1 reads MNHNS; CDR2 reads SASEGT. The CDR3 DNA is TGTGCCAGCAGTGAAGTCGGGGGGCCTCAGCCCCAGCATTTT. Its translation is CASSEVGGPQPQHF.

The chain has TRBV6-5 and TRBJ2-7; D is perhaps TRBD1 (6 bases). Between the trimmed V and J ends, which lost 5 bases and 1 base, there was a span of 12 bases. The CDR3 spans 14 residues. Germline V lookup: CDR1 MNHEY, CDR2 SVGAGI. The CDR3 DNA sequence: TGTGCCAGCAGTCGTTTACAGGGTTCCTACGAGCAGTACTTC. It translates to CASSRLQGSYEQYF.

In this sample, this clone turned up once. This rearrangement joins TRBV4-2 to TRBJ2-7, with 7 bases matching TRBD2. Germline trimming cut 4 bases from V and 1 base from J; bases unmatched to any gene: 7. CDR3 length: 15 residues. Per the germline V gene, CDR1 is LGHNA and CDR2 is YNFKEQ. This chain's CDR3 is CASSLATSSSYEQYF. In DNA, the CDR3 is TGTGCCAGCAGCCTAGCGACTAGCAGTTCCTACGAGCAGTACTTC.

The CDR3 bases are TGTGCCAGCAGGATGCGGCGAGACTACCGGGTGGAGCAGTTCTTC. It encodes CASRMRRDYRVEQFF. V usage is TRBV6-1 and J usage is TRBJ2-1; a weak D match, TRBD2 (5 bases). Trimming removed 6 bases from V and 10 bases from J, with 22 bases in between. The germline gives CDR1 MNHNS, CDR2 SASEGT. The CDR3 consists of 15 residues.

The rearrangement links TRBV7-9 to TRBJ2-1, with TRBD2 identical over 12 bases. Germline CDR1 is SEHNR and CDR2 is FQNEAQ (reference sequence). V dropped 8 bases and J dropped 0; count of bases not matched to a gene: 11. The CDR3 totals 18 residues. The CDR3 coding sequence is TGTGCCAGCCTCACACTAGCGGGAGGTTATGTCTCCTACAATGAGCAGTTCTTC. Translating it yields CASLTLAGGYVSYNEQFF.

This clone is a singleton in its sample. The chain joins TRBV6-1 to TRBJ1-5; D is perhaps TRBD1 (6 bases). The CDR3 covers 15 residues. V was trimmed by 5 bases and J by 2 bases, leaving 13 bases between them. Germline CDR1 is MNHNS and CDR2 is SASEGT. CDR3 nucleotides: TGTGCCAGCAGTACTACAGGGTCCGGCAATCAGCCCCAGCATTTT. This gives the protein CASSTTGSGNQPQHF.

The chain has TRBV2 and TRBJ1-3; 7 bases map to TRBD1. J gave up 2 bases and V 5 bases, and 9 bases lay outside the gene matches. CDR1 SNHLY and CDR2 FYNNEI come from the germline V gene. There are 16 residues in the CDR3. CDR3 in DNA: TGTGCCAGCAGTTACAGGGGTACGGCTCCTGGAAACACCATATATTTT. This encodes CASSYRGTAPGNTIYF.

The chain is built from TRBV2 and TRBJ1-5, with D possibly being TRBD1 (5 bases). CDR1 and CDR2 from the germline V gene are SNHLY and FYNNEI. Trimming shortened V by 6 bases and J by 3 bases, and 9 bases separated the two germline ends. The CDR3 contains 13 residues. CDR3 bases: TGTGCCAGCAGGAGGGGTGCCAATCAGCCCCAGCATTTT. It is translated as CASRRGANQPQHF.